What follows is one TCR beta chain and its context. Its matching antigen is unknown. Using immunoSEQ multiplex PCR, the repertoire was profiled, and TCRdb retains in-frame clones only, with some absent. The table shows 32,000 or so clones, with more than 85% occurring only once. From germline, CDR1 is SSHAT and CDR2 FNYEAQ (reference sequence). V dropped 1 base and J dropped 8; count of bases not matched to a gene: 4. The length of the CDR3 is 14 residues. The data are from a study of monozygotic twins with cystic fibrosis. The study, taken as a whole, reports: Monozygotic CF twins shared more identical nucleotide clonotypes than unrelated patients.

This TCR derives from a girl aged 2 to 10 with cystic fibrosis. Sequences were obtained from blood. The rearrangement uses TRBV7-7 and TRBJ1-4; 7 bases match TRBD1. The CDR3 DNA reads TGTGCCAGCAGCTTAGGACAGGGAAGCGAAAAACTGTTTTTT. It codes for CASSLGQGSEKLFF.